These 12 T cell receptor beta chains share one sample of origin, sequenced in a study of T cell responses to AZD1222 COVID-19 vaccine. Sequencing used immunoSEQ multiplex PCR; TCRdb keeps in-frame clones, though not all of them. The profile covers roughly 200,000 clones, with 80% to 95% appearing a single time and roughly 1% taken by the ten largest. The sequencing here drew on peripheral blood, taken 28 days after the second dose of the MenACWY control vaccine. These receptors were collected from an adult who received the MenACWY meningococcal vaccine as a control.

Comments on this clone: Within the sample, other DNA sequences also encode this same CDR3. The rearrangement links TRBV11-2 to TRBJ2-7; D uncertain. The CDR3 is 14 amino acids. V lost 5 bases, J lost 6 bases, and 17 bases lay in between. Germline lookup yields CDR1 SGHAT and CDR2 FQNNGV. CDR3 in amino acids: CASSLIPPTREQYF. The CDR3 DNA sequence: TGTGCCAGCAGCCTAATCCCGCCCACCCGCGAGCAGTACTTC. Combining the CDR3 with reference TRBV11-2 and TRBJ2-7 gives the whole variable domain EAGVAQSPRYKIIEKRQSVAFWCNPISGHATLYWYQQILGQGPKLLIQFQNNGVVDDSQLPKDRFSAERLKGVDSTLKIQPAKLEDSAVYLCASSLIPPTREQYFGPGTRLTVT.

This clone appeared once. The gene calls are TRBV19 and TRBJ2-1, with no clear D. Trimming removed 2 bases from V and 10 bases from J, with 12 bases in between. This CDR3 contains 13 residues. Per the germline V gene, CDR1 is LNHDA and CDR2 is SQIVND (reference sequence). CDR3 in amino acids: CASSIPDPTEQFF. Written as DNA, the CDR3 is TGTGCCAGTAGTATACCAGATCCTACAGAGCAGTTCTTC.

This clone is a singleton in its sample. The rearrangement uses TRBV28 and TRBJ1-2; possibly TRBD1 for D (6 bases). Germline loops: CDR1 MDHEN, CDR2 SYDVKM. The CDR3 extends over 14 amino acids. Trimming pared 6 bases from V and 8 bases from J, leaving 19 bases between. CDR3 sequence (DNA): TGTGCCAGCAGAGGGCAGGGGCGTCGTCTGGGCTACACCTTC. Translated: CASRGQGRRLGYTF.

CDR3: CAWSVHMETQYF. The CDR3 DNA sequence: TGTGCCTGGAGTGTACATATGGAGACCCAGTACTTC. The chain uses TRBV30 and TRBJ2-5; D uncertain. Trimming left V 0 bases short and J 5 bases short, with 7 bases between. Germline CDR1 GTSNPN, CDR2 SVGIG (reference sequence). The CDR3 has 12 residues.

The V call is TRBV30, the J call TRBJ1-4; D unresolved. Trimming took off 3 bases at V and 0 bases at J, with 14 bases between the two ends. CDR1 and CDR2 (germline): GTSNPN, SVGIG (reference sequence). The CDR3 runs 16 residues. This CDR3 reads CAWRVTGRATNEKLFF. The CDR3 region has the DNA TGTGCCTGGAGAGTTACTGGACGGGCAACTAATGAAAAACTGTTTTTT.

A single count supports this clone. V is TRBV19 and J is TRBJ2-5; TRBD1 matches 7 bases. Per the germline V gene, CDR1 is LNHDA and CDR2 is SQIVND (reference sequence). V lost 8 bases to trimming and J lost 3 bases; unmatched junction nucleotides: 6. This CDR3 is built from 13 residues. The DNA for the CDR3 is TGTGCCAGTTCATGGACAGGCAAAGAGACCCAGTACTTC. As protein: CASSWTGKETQYF.

The CDR3 loop is CASSTDSYNSPLHF. CDR3 DNA sequence: TGTGCCAGTAGTACTGACAGCTATAATTCACCCCTCCACTTT. J is TRBJ1-6 and V is TRBV19; tentative D call: TRBD1 (5 bases). Germline loops: CDR1 LNHDA, CDR2 SQIVND (reference sequence). The CDR3 consists of 14 residues. The V end was cut by 4 bases, the J end by 3 bases, with 7 bases between.

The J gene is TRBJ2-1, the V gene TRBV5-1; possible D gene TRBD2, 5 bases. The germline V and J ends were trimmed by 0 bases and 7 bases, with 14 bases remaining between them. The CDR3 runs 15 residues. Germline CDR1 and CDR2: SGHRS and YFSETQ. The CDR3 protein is CASSLEATIRNEQFF. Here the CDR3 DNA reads TGCGCCAGCAGCTTGGAGGCGACTATACGAAATGAGCAGTTCTTC.

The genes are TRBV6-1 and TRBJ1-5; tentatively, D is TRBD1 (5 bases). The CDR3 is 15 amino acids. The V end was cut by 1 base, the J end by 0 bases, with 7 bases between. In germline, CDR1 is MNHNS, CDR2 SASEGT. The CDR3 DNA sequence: TGTGCCAGCAGTGAAGGGGGCCTTAGCAATCAGCCCCAGCATTTT. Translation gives CASSEGGLSNQPQHF.

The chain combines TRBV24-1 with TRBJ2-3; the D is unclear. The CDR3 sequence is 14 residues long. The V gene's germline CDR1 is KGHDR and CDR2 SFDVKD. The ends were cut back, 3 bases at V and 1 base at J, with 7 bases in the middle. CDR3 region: CATSDADGTDTQYF. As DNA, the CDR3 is TGTGCCACCAGTGATGCGGACGGCACAGATACGCAGTATTTT.

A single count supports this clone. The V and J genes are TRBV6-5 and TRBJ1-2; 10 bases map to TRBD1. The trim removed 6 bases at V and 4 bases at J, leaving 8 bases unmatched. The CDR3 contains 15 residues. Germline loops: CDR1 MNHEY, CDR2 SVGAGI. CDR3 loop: CASRRQGARGYGYTF. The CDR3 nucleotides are TGTGCCAGCAGACGACAGGGGGCGCGCGGCTATGGCTACACCTTC.

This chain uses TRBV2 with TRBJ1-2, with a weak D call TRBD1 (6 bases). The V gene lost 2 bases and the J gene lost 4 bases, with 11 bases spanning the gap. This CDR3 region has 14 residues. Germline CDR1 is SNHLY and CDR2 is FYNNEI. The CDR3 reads CASSEQGSGYGYTF. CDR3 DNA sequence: TGTGCCAGCAGTGAACAGGGGTCGGGCTATGGCTACACCTTC.